This T cell receptor (beta chain) comes out of a study of cytomegalovirus exposure and HLA in healthy donors. Germline CDR1 reads SGHKS; CDR2 reads YYEKEE (reference sequence). The CDR3 extends over 15 amino acids. Unmatched junction bases numbered 4, after V lost 4 bases and J lost 2 bases. The PCR employed 60 Vbeta primers together with 13 Jbeta primers. The assay was immunoSEQ multiplex PCR, and TCRdb's table has in-frame clones only and misses some. The sample yields some 120,000 clones, around 84% seen once. To note about this clone: Its antigen is still unknown.

Study-wide results and limits: It was taken for granted in presence/absence analyses that sequencing depth across donors was roughly uniform.

The chain is built from TRBV5-5 and TRBJ2-5, with TRBD2 matching over 11 bases. Sequencing was performed on PBMCs. The source is a woman aged 40 to 55 in good health and CMV-seronegative. CDR3 sequence (DNA): TGTGCCAGCAGCCCGGGACTAGCGGTACAAGAGACCCAGTACTTC. It codes for CASSPGLAVQETQYF.